Listed here are 30 T cell receptor beta chains from one sample, sequenced in a study of blood T cell repertoires in COVID-19. Libraries were prepared by immunoSEQ multiplex PCR; TCRdb keeps only in-frame clonotypes and omits some of them. The repertoire has some 200,000 clones, about 86% of them found once; the top ten carry approximately 14%. The source material was peripheral blood. All receptors come from a man aged 25-45 years with active or convalescent COVID-19.

Only one count was recorded for this clone. Relative to the germline gene, one junction end is altered; a read error may explain this. In DNA, the CDR3 is TGTGCCAGCAGTTTAACGCAACTAGCGGGGGATGGGAACTTC. Encoded protein: CASSLTQLAGDGNF. The V and J genes are TRBV28 and TRBJ2-5; the match to TRBD2 covers 11 bases. The CDR3 runs to 14 residues. The germline V gene has CDR1 MDHEN and CDR2 SYDVKM. Using reference TRBV28 and TRBJ2-5 for the parts outside the CDR3, the full variable domain is DVKVTQSSRYLVKRTGEKVFLECVQDMDHENMFWYRQDPGLGLRLIYFSYDVKMKEKGDIPEGYSVSREKKERFSLILESASTNQTSMYLCASSLTQLAGDGNFGPGTRLLVL.

DNA of the CDR3: TGTGCCAGCAGTGAGTCCTTCCAAGAGACCCAGTACTTC. Protein sequence: CASSESFQETQYF. This chain uses TRBV2 with TRBJ2-5, with unresolved D. Looked up from germline, CDR1 is SNHLY and CDR2 is FYNNEI. V was clipped by 3 bases and J by 1 base, with 6 bases between them. The CDR3 runs to 13 residues.

V gene TRBV24-1 combines with J gene TRBJ1-4, with D possibly being TRBD1 (5 bases). This CDR3 region has 12 residues. Germline V gene data show CDR1 as KGHDR and CDR2 as SFDVKD. Trimming removed 7 bases from V and 8 bases from J, with 10 bases in between. CDR3 in amino acids: CATRGGEEKLFF. The CDR3 DNA is TGTGCCACCAGGGGGGGGGAGGAAAAACTGTTTTTT.

This clone is a singleton in its sample. The V gene is TRBV9, the J gene TRBJ1-3, with a tentative D call TRBD1 (6 bases). Per germline, CDR1 SGDLS and CDR2 YYNGEE. The CDR3 has 16 residues. With 1 base removed from V and 0 bases from J, the gap between germline ends came to 11 bases. CDR3 DNA: TGTGCCAGCAGCGTACGGGACACCGGCTCTGGAAACACCATATATTTT. It translates to CASSVRDTGSGNTIYF.

The J gene is TRBJ2-2, the V gene TRBV5-1; 9 positions agree with TRBD1. V was pared by 3 bases and J by 5 bases, with 11 bases of the junction left unmatched. This CDR3 is 17 amino acids long. Looked up from germline, CDR1 is SGHRS and CDR2 is YFSETQ. The DNA for the CDR3 is TGCGCCAGCAGCTCGGGGCTAGGACAGGGGTGGACCGGGGAGCTGTTTTTT. Protein product: CASSSGLGQGWTGELFF.

The chain carries TRBV5-4 and TRBJ2-5; 9 bases map to TRBD2. With V trimmed by 3 bases and J by 0 bases, 9 bases remained unmatched. The CDR3 sequence is 17 residues long. CDR1 and CDR2 (germline): SGHNT, YYREEE (reference sequence). For the CDR3, the DNA is TGTGCCAGCAGCTCCCTCGGGAGCGGGGGGAACCAAGAGACCCAGTACTTC. Translating gives CASSSLGSGGNQETQYF.

In nucleotides, the CDR3 is TGCGCCAGCAGTGCCTCCTCCTCCGAAAAACTGTTTTTT. Amino acids: CASSASSSEKLFF. The chain is built from TRBV10-1 and TRBJ1-4, with D unresolved. Trimming took 4 bases from V and 8 from J, leaving 11 bases between them. Per germline, CDR1 WNHNN and CDR2 SYGVQD (reference sequence). This CDR3 spans 13 amino acids.

V is TRBV5-5 and J is TRBJ2-7; 9 nucleotides line up with TRBD1. This CDR3 spans 15 amino acids. Germline CDR1 is SGHKS and CDR2 is YYEKEE (reference sequence). V shed 2 bases, J shed 6 bases, and the junction held 9 bases outside the gene matches. CDR3: CASSFGPGQGTEQYF. Written as DNA, the CDR3 is TGTGCCAGCAGCTTTGGTCCGGGACAGGGAACCGAGCAGTACTTC. Full variable domain (remainder filled in from reference TRBV5-5 and TRBJ2-7): DAGVTQSPTHLIKTRGQQVTLRCSPISGHKSVSWYQQVLGQGPQFIFQYYEKEERGRGNFPDRFSARQFPNYSSELNVNALLLGDSALYLCASSFGPGQGTEQYFGPGTRLTVT.

The CDR3 region has the DNA TGTGCCAGCAGCGTGGAGACAGGGAACACCGGGGAGCTGTTTTTT. Its protein product is CASSVETGNTGELFF. The gene calls are TRBV9 and TRBJ2-2, with a tentative D call TRBD1 (6 bases). The CDR3 covers 15 residues. V lost 2 bases, J lost 1 base, and 9 bases lay in between. Germline V gene data show CDR1 as SGDLS and CDR2 as YYNGEE.

The rearrangement uses TRBV10-3 and TRBJ2-7; no reliable D call. V was shortened by 6 bases and J by 0 bases, with 6 bases between the two germline ends. Germline V CDR1 and CDR2: ENHRY, SYGVKD. This CDR3 spans 12 amino acids. CDR3 loop: CAIRNYSYEQYF. CDR3 coding DNA: TGTGCCATCAGGAACTACTCCTACGAGCAGTACTTC.

CDR3 sequence: CASSSQVGAFF. In nucleotides, the CDR3 is TGTGCCAGCAGCTCACAGGTTGGAGCTTTCTTT. The chain recombines TRBV11-2 with TRBJ1-1; tentatively, D is TRBD1 (5 bases). Per the germline V gene, CDR1 is SGHAT and CDR2 is FQNNGV. V lost 4 bases to trimming and J lost 10 bases, with 10 bases between them. This CDR3 is built from 11 residues.

The chain uses TRBV19 and TRBJ1-1; D is ambiguous. The CDR3 is made up of 14 amino acids. Germline values: CDR1 LNHDA, CDR2 SQIVND (reference sequence). Between the trimmed V and J ends, which lost 1 base and 8 bases, there was a span of 14 bases. Here the CDR3 reads CASSIGLASPEAFF. In nucleotides, the CDR3 is TGTGCCAGTAGTATAGGTCTCGCAAGCCCCGAAGCTTTCTTT.

The chain recombines TRBV30 with TRBJ2-3; 9 nucleotides agree with TRBD2. Losses at the gene ends were 0 bases for V and 4 bases for J; bases not matched to a gene: 2. There are 14 residues in the CDR3. Germline CDR1 is GTSNPN and CDR2 is SVGIG (reference sequence). CDR3 region: CAWSVAGGPDTQYF. The CDR3 bases are TGTGCCTGGAGTGTAGCGGGGGGTCCAGATACGCAGTATTTT. Drawing the rest from reference TRBV30 and TRBJ2-3, the complete variable domain is SQTIHQWPATLVQPVGSPLSLECTVEGTSNPNLYWYRQAAGRGLQLLFYSVGIGQISSEVPQNLSASRPQDRQFILSSKKLLLSDSGFYLCAWSVAGGPDTQYFGPGTRLTVL.

The rearrangement joins TRBV4-3 to TRBJ2-7; TRBD1 matches 7 bases. V was pared by 4 bases and J by 0 bases, with 3 bases of the junction left unmatched. CDR3 length: 14 amino acids. The germline V gene encodes CDR1 LGHNA and CDR2 YSLEER. The CDR3 DNA reads as TGCGCCAGCAGCCCGGGGACAGCCTCCTACGAGCAGTACTTC. It codes for CASSPGTASYEQYF.

This chain uses TRBV4-3 with TRBJ2-1; the match to TRBD2 covers 10 bases. The trim removed 0 bases at V and 7 bases at J, leaving 12 bases unmatched. CDR1 and CDR2 from the germline V gene are LGHNA and YSLEER. This CDR3 spans 18 amino acids. The chain's CDR3 is CASSQDLGLAGVRNEQFF. The CDR3 nucleotides are TGCGCCAGCAGCCAAGATCTCGGGCTAGCGGGAGTGAGAAATGAGCAGTTCTTC.

The chain couples TRBV7-8 to TRBJ2-5; D might be TRBD2 (6 bases). Between the trimmed V and J ends, which lost 1 base and 1 base, there was a span of 16 bases. The CDR3 runs to 17 residues. Germline loops: CDR1 SGHVS, CDR2 FQNEAQ. The DNA of the CDR3 is TGTGCCAGCAGCTTAGTCCGGGGTAGCGGAGGCCAAGAGACCCAGTACTTC. Amino acid sequence: CASSLVRGSGGQETQYF. Supplemented by reference TRBV7-8 and TRBJ2-5, the full variable domain reads GAGVSQSPRYKVAKRGQDVALRCDPISGHVSLFWYQQALGQGPEFLTYFQNEAQLDKSGLPSDRFFAERPEGSVSTLKIQRTQQEDSAVYLCASSLVRGSGGQETQYFGPGTRLLVL.

This chain connects TRBV9 to TRBJ1-2, with TRBD1 identical over 7 bases. The CDR3 has 15 amino acids. The J segment lost 3 bases and the V segment lost 5 bases, leaving 10 bases of the junction unmatched. Germline V gene lookup returns CDR1 SGDLS and CDR2 YYNGEE. CDR3 nucleotide sequence: TGTGCCAGCAGGGGGGAAGGACAGGTCTACTATGGCTACACCTTC. It translates to CASRGEGQVYYGYTF.

This chain uses TRBV25-1 with TRBJ1-5, with TRBD1 as a possible D gene (6 bases). The CDR3 loop spans 14 amino acids. V lost 5 bases to trimming and J lost 3 bases, with 11 bases between them. Germline CDR1 and CDR2: MGHDK and SYGVNS. CDR3 nucleotide sequence: TGTGCCAGCAGTATAGCAGGGGCCAATCAGCCCCAGCATTTT. Translating it yields CASSIAGANQPQHF.

The rearrangement links TRBV5-1 to TRBJ2-1, with 11 bases identical to TRBD1. The germline V gene has CDR1 SGHRS and CDR2 YFSETQ. This CDR3 spans 15 amino acids. Trimming took 5 bases from V and 10 from J; bases not matched to a gene: 11. The CDR3 sequence: CASRPGGQGEQEQFF. CDR3 DNA sequence: TGCGCCAGCAGACCCGGGGGACAGGGGGAACAAGAGCAGTTCTTC.

This chain connects TRBV6-1 to TRBJ2-7; D is perhaps TRBD2 (7 bases). The germline V and J ends were trimmed by 3 bases and 7 bases, with 10 bases remaining between them. CDR3 length equals 12 residues. CDR1 and CDR2 (germline): MNHNS, SASEGT. This CDR3 reads CASSEGRGEQYV. The CDR3 nucleotides read TGTGCCAGCAGTGAGGGGAGGGGGGAGCAGTACGTC.

Only a few counts were recorded for this clone. The chain has TRBV10-3 and TRBJ2-3; the match to TRBD2 covers 13 bases. This CDR3 comprises 15 residues. With 6 bases clipped from V and 4 bases from J, the junction kept 4 bases outside the gene matches. Germline V lookup: CDR1 ENHRY, CDR2 SYGVKD. Written as DNA, the CDR3 is TGTGCCATCAGGCCGGGACTAGCGGGATCAGATACGCAGTATTTT. Encoded protein: CAIRPGLAGSDTQYF.

This chain links TRBV28 with TRBJ2-1; 8 positions match TRBD2. J was trimmed by 8 bases and V by 2 bases; bases with no gene match: 8. Germline V gene lookup returns CDR1 MDHEN and CDR2 SYDVKM. The CDR3 contains 15 residues. The CDR3 nucleotides are TGTGCCAGCAGTTTACGAGTCGGGGGGGCCGATGAGCAGTTCTTC. Translating it yields CASSLRVGGADEQFF.

This sequence joins TRBV6-5 and TRBJ1-1; 7 nucleotides align to TRBD1. After removal of 7 bases from V and 1 base from J, the junction contained 9 bases not matched to a gene. CDR1 and CDR2 (germline): MNHEY, SVGAGI. The CDR3 is 15 amino acids. The chain's CDR3 is CASNRGHRGNTEAFF. The CDR3 DNA follows: TGTGCCAGCAACCGAGGGCACAGGGGGAACACTGAAGCTTTCTTT.

This clone has just a few counts. This chain links TRBV3-1 (or the pseudogene TRBV3-2) with TRBJ2-2, with TRBD2 matching 8 bases. V lost 4 bases, J lost 4 bases, and 5 bases stayed unmatched. This CDR3 contains 15 residues. Germline-derived CDR1 and CDR2 are LGHDT and YNNKEL (reference sequence). CDR3 loop: CASSPRTSSTGELFF. In DNA form, the CDR3 reads TGTGCCAGCAGCCCCCGGACTAGCAGCACCGGGGAGCTGTTTTTT.

The CDR3 sequence is CASSPLVSGNTIYF. DNA for the CDR3: TGTGCCAGCAGTCCCCTCGTCTCTGGAAACACCATATATTTT. The V and J genes are TRBV6-5 and TRBJ1-3; D is unclear. The V end lost 5 bases, the J end lost 0 bases, and 8 bases lay between the germline ends. The CDR3 has 14 amino acids. Germline values: CDR1 MNHEY, CDR2 SVGAGI.

The rearrangement uses TRBV14 and TRBJ1-1; 7 bases are a match to TRBD1. With V trimmed by 4 bases and J by 0 bases, 5 bases remained unmatched. There are 15 residues in the CDR3. Germline-derived CDR1 and CDR2 are SGHDN and FVKESK. The CDR3 here is CASSLGGQLNTEAFF. CDR3 coding DNA: TGTGCCAGCAGCCTCGGGGGACAGCTGAACACTGAAGCTTTCTTT. Full variable domain (rest looked up from reference TRBV14 and TRBJ1-1): EAGVTQFPSHSVIEKGQTVTLRCDPISGHDNLYWYRRVMGKEIKFLLHFVKESKQDESGMPNNRFLAERTGGTYSTLKVQPAELEDSGVYFCASSLGGQLNTEAFFGQGTRLTVV.

V is TRBV21-1 and J is TRBJ1-5; TRBD1 is the table's D call, not checked against the DNA. TRBV21-1 is an annotated pseudogene. This CDR3 comprises 17 residues. The chain's CDR3 is CASTKPPGQGGVEPQHF. CDR3 DNA sequence: TGTGCCAGCACCAAACCCCCAGGACAGGGCGGGGTAGAGCCCCAGCATTTT.

Only a few counts were recorded for this clone. The chain combines TRBV6-1 with TRBJ2-2; 12 nucleotides line up with TRBD2. Trimming took 5 bases from V and 6 from J; bases not matched to a gene: 10. This CDR3 contains 17 residues. The V gene's germline CDR1 is MNHNS and CDR2 SASEGT. CDR3 sequence: CASSKDGLAGLAGELFF. The CDR3 coding sequence is TGTGCCAGCAGTAAAGACGGACTAGCGGGGCTGGCCGGGGAGCTGTTTTTT.

V usage is TRBV6-5 and J usage is TRBJ2-7; tentatively, D is TRBD1 (6 bases). Germline V gene sequence: CDR1 MNHEY, CDR2 SVGAGI. V was clipped by 2 bases and J by 2 bases, with 10 bases between them. The length of the CDR3 is 14 residues. The CDR3 region is CASSYAPGAYEQYV. DNA for the CDR3: TGTGCCAGCAGTTACGCGCCAGGGGCCTACGAGCAGTACGTC.

To note about this clone: Without the conserved terminal phenylalanine or tryptophan, this CDR3 likely stems from a read error. This chain links TRBV30 with TRBJ1-6, with 8 bases identical to TRBD1. The ends lost 8 bases at V and 11 bases at J; junction bases unmatched: 8. Germline CDR1 is GTSNPN and CDR2 is SVGIG (reference sequence). The CDR3 runs to 12 residues. The CDR3 DNA follows: TGTGCCGGACAGGGAGATAAGGCACCCCTCCACCTT. Amino acids: CAGQGDKAPLHL.